This TCR beta chain originates from a study of blood T cell repertoires in COVID-19. Study in general: COVID-19 samples, acute and convalescent, were from the United States, Italy and Spain. Nucleic acid was either cDNA or gDNA, and it came from T cells, B-cell-depleted T cells, or PBMCs.

Original processing notes: Amplification with reference gene primers provided the estimates of nucleated cell counts. The repertoire was sequenced with immunoSEQ multiplex PCR; TCRdb's copy has only in-frame clones and lacks some. Clone size and V and J calls were adopted from that table, with D and trimming inferred from the DNA. In the table there are some 100,000 clones, roughly 90% of which are singletons. The CDR3 is 17 residues long. Germline V gives CDR1 MGHRA, CDR2 YSYEKL. Deletions cut 0 bases from V and 0 bases from J, with 9 bases between. The sequenced material came from peripheral blood. The rearrangement links TRBV4-1 to TRBJ2-6; no definite D call. The clonotype originates from an older woman with acute or convalescent COVID-19. The CDR3: CASSQDPAGSGANVLTF. The CDR3 nucleotides are TGCGCCAGCAGCCAAGATCCGGCAGGCTCTGGGGCCAACGTCCTGACTTTC.